This is a list of T cell receptor beta chains from one sample in a study of naive and memory T cell subsets. TCRdb fed the UMI-ligation and nested PCR reads into MiXCR, producing one record per CDR3 protein. The repertoire holds around 37,000 distinct CDR3 sequences, with around 10% as singletons. The material was skin, obtained from a tuberculin skin test site. Receptor source: an adult in good health. The conserved cysteine and the conserved F or W are not part of the CDR3 here.

v_call: TRBV28; j_call: TRBJ2-7; cdr3_aa: ASSREREVTTYEQY
v_call: TRBV19; j_call: TRBJ2-3; cdr3_aa: ASSGGADTQY
v_call: TRBV3-1; j_call: TRBJ2-7; cdr3_aa: ASSRGTVYEQY
v_call: TRBV18; j_call: TRBJ2-7; cdr3_aa: ASSPLGAEESYEQY
v_call: TRBV5-1; j_call: TRBJ2-3; cdr3_aa: ASSARPGTDTQY
v_call: TRBV29-1; j_call: TRBJ2-5; cdr3_aa: SSRTGGKETQY
v_call: TRBV28; j_call: TRBJ2-1; cdr3_aa: ASSSGTSGRPEQF
v_call: TRBV19; j_call: TRBJ1-5; cdr3_aa: ASSDAGSGIQPQH
v_call: TRBV19; j_call: TRBJ1-5; cdr3_aa: ASSGTGGTHQPQH
v_call: TRBV6-1; j_call: TRBJ1-2; cdr3_aa: ASSEGEFWWVGYT
v_call: TRBV20-1; j_call: TRBJ2-7; cdr3_aa: SARDYRKGSYEQY
v_call: TRBV5-1; j_call: TRBJ1-5; cdr3_aa: ASSLSGEVYQPQH
v_call: TRBV2; j_call: TRBJ1-5; cdr3_aa: ASTPQGGNQPQH
v_call: TRBV20-1; j_call: TRBJ1-3; cdr3_aa: SASGGMGESSSGNTIY
v_call: TRBV12-3/TRBV12-4; j_call: TRBJ1-2; cdr3_aa: ASSPGTGGEPGYGYT
v_call: TRBV18; j_call: TRBJ2-1; cdr3_aa: ASSSGQGNANEQF
v_call: TRBV12-3/TRBV12-4; j_call: TRBJ2-6; cdr3_aa: ANNLQSGANVLT
v_call: TRBV6-5; j_call: TRBJ1-6; cdr3_aa: ASSRTSGNSPLH
v_call: TRBV28; j_call: TRBJ1-1; cdr3_aa: ASWQAPNTEAF
v_call: TRBV7-9; j_call: TRBJ2-3; cdr3_aa: ASSLGGTSGTDTQY
v_call: TRBV7-9; j_call: TRBJ1-1; cdr3_aa: ASSEPIGTGDTEAF
v_call: TRBV20-1; j_call: TRBJ1-1; cdr3_aa: SARLNTEAF
v_call: TRBV28; j_call: TRBJ1-5; cdr3_aa: ASSLLGQGGRSQH
v_call: TRBV28; j_call: TRBJ2-2; cdr3_aa: ASSPHRGRTGELF
v_call: TRBV6-6; j_call: TRBJ1-5; cdr3_aa: ASSPAGGLEQPQH
v_call: TRBV29-1; j_call: TRBJ1-4; cdr3_aa: SVGSGPTNEKLF
v_call: TRBV3-1; j_call: TRBJ1-6; cdr3_aa: ASSQVVGGNSPLH
v_call: TRBV19; j_call: TRBJ2-1; cdr3_aa: ASSSGETYNEQF
v_call: TRBV6-5; j_call: TRBJ2-1; cdr3_aa: ASSQPGLAWYEQF
v_call: TRBV2; j_call: TRBJ1-5; cdr3_aa: ASSDGQGSQPQH
v_call: TRBV2; j_call: TRBJ2-7; cdr3_aa: ASSEDHGYEQY
v_call: TRBV27; j_call: TRBJ1-5; cdr3_aa: ASSPRQGGQPQH
v_call: TRBV12-3/TRBV12-4; j_call: TRBJ2-7; cdr3_aa: ASSRRRRGTNSYEQY
v_call: TRBV29-1; j_call: TRBJ2-1; cdr3_aa: SVEGYARGGEQF
v_call: TRBV7-2; j_call: TRBJ1-2; cdr3_aa: ASSGNNYGYT
v_call: TRBV6-2/TRBV6-3; j_call: TRBJ2-7; cdr3_aa: ASSYSTVSYEQY
v_call: TRBV9; j_call: TRBJ1-1; cdr3_aa: ASSVDGTAFNTEAF
v_call: TRBV12-3/TRBV12-4; j_call: TRBJ2-6; cdr3_aa: ASSTGQSGANVLT
v_call: TRBV18; j_call: TRBJ2-7; cdr3_aa: VSSRKTGVVHEQY
v_call: TRBV7-2; j_call: TRBJ2-3; cdr3_aa: ASSLASDTQY
v_call: TRBV6-1; j_call: TRBJ2-1; cdr3_aa: ASSGRGTGNKNEQF
v_call: TRBV16; j_call: TRBJ1-5; cdr3_aa: ASSQSGDWNQPQH
v_call: TRBV27; j_call: TRBJ2-3; cdr3_aa: ASSPGQGATDTQY
v_call: TRBV7-8; j_call: TRBJ1-2; cdr3_aa: ASNQPGQGYGYT
v_call: TRBV15; j_call: TRBJ2-3; cdr3_aa: ATSREGTSQLGDTQY
v_call: TRBV20-1; j_call: TRBJ2-5; cdr3_aa: SALPGPPGETQY
v_call: TRBV7-3; j_call: TRBJ2-4; cdr3_aa: ASSLQGLADYKNIQY
v_call: TRBV7-8; j_call: TRBJ2-3; cdr3_aa: ASSFVLAGASTDTQY
v_call: TRBV25-1; j_call: TRBJ1-6; cdr3_aa: ASRTGNSPLH
v_call: TRBV7-2; j_call: TRBJ2-1; cdr3_aa: ASGSRGYNEQF
v_call: TRBV28; j_call: TRBJ2-4; cdr3_aa: ASKIAGRENIQY
v_call: TRBV7-2; j_call: TRBJ2-7; cdr3_aa: ATSWAAGHEQY
v_call: TRBV27; j_call: TRBJ1-3; cdr3_aa: ASGNTIY